This T cell receptor beta chain was captured by sequencing in a study of response to subunit inactivated influenza vaccine. Study outcomes and limitations: The authors put forward the suggestion that each seasonal influenza vaccination may bring in only a limited number of new T cells.

In TCRdb, the RT-PCR reads were re-called with MiXCR into one record per CDR3 protein. The sample holds roughly 570,000 distinct CDR3 sequences, 13% seen once. V was pared by 3 bases and J by 1 base, with 3 bases of the junction left unmatched. This CDR3 spans 17 amino acids. The V gene's germline CDR1 is MNHEY and CDR2 SMNVEV (reference sequence). This clonotype was seen more than once but under ten times. The antigen is unknown. The source was PBMCs from blood, collected 40 to 50 days after vaccination. V is TRBV27 and J is TRBJ2-6; the match to TRBD1 covers 10 bases. The sequence came from a man aged 45-65 years who received an inactivated influenza vaccine. This CDR3 reads CASSLLDRGSGANVLTF. DNA for the CDR3: TGTGCCAGCAGTTTGCTGGACAGGGGGTCTGGGGCCAACGTCCTGACTTTC.